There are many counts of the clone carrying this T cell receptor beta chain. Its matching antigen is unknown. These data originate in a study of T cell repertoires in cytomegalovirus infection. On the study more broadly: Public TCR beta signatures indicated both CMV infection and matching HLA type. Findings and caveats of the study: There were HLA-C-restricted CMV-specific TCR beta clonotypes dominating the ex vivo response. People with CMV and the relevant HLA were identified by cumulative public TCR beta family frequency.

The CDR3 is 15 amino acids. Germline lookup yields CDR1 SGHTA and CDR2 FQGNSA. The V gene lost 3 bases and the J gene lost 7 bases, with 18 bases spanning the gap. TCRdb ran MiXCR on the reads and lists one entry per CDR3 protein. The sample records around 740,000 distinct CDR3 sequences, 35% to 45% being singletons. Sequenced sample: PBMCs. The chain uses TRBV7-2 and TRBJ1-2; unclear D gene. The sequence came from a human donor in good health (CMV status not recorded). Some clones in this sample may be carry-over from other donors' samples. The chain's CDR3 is CASSFSPSLRLGYTF. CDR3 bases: TGTGCCAGCAGCTTTTCCCCATCCCTGAGGCTTGGCTACACCTTC.